The clone carrying this T cell receptor beta chain is hyperexpanded. Antigen specificity is unknown. The same CDR3 can be traced to other DNA sequences in this sample. Produced via immunoSEQ multiplex PCR; TCRdb's table is partial and in-frame only. This sample has just under 7,000 clones; around three quarters occur once, and the top ten carry approximately 37%. This entry is derived from a study of OX40 agonist ivuxolimab in advanced cancers. Study at large: Patients received intravenous ivuxolimab every 2 weeks at 0.01 to 10 mg/kg. Whole-study results and caveats: Expanded clones tended on average to be more numerous among CD8+ T cells than CD4+.

This CDR3 has 13 residues. V shed 3 bases and J shed 5 bases, with 7 bases lying between them. Germline lookup yields CDR1 MDHEN and CDR2 SYDVKM. The source is an adult with an advanced solid tumor such as melanoma, head and neck, liver or kidney cancer. This specimen was CD4+ or CD8+ T cells sorted from blood, taken in a trial of the OX40 agonist ivuxolimab. The rearrangement links TRBV28 to TRBJ2-2, with a tentative D call TRBD2 (5 bases). The CDR3 DNA reads as TGTGCCAGCAGTTTTCGAGGGACCGGGGAGCTGTTTTTT. It specifies CASSFRGTGELFF.